This T cell receptor beta chain stems from a study of OX40 agonist ivuxolimab in advanced cancers. At the level of the study: Patients received the agonistic anti-OX40 (CD134) antibody ivuxolimab. Partial responses were observed in three patients, of whom one had hepatocellular carcinoma and two had cutaneous melanoma.

Study-level points and caveats: Compared with others, partial responders at 0.1-3.0 mg/kg displayed clonal expansion among the lowest. CD4+ and CD8+ blood T cells expanded clonally by week 6 at 0.1 to 3.0 mg/kg.

As concerns this clone: Its antigen is not known.

The CDR3 totals 16 residues. V was pared by 2 bases and J by 0 bases, with 13 bases between. Germline CDR1 is MGHRA and CDR2 is YSYEKL. Clones were read by immunoSEQ multiplex PCR, and TCRdb kept only the in-frame ones, dropping some. The repertoire holds 80,000 to 100,000 clones, with around nine tenths as singletons. This sequence originates from an adult with an advanced solid tumor such as melanoma, head and neck, liver or kidney cancer. The sequencing here drew on CD4+ or CD8+ T cells sorted from blood, taken in a trial of the OX40 agonist ivuxolimab. V usage is TRBV4-1 and J usage is TRBJ1-1, with unresolved D. The CDR3 DNA is TGCGCCAGCAGCCAACCCCGCGGAGACATGAACACTGAAGCTTTCTTT. Its protein product is CASSQPRGDMNTEAFF.